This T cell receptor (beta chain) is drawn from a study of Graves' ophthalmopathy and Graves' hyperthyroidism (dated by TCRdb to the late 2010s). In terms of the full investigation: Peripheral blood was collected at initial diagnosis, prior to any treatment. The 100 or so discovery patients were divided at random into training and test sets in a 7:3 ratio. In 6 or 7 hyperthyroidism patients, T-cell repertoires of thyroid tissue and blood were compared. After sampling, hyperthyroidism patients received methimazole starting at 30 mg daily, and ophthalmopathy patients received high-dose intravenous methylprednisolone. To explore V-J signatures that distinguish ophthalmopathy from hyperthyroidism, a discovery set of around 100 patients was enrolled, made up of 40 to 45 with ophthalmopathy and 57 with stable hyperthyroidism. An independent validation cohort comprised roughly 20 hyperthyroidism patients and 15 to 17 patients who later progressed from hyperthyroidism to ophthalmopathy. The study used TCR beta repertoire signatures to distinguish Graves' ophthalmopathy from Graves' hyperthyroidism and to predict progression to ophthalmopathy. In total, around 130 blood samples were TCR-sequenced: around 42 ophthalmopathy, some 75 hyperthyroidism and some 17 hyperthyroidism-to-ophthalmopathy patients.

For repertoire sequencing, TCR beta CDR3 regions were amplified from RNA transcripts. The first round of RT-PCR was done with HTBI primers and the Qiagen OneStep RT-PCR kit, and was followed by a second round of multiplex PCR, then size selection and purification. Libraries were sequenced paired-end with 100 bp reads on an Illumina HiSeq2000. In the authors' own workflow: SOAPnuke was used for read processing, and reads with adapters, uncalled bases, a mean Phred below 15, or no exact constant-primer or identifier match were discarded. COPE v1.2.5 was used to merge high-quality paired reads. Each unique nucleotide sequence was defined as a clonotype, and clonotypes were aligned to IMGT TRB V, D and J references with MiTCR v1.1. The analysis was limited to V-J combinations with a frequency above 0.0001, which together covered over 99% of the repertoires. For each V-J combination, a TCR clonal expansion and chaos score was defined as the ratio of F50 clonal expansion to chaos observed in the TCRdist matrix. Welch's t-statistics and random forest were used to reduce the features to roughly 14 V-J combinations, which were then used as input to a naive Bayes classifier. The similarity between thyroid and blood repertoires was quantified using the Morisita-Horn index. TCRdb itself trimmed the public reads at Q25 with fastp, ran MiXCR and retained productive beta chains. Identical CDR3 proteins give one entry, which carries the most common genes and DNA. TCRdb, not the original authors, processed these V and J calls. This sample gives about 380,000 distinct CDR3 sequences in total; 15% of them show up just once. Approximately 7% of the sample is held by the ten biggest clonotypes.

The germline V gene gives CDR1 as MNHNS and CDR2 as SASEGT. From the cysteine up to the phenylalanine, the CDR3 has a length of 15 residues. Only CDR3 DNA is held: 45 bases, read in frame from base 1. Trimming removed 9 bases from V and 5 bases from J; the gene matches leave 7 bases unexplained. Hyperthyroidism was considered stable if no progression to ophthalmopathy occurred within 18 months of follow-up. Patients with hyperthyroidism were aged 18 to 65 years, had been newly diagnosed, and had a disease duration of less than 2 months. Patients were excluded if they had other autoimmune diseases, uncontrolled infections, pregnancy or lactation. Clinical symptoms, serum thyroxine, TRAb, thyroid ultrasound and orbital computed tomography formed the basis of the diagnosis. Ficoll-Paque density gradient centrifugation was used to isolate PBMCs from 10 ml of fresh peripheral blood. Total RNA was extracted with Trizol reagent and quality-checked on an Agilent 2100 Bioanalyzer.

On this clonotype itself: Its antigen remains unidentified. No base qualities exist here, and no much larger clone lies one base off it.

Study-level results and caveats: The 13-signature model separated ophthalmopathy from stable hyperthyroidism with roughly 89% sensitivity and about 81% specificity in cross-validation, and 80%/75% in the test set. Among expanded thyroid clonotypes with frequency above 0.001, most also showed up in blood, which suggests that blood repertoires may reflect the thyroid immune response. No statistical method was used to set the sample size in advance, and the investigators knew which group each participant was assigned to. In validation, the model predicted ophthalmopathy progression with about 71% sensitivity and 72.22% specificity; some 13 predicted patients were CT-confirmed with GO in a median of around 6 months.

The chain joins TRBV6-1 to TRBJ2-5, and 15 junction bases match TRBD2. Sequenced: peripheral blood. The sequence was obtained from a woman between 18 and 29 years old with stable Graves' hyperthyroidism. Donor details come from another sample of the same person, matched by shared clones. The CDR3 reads CASIRTSGGAETQYF. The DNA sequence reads TGTGCCAGTATCCGGACTAGCGGGGGGGCCGAGACCCAGTACTTC.